These 10 T cell receptor beta chains originate from one sample sequenced in a study of cytomegalovirus exposure and HLA in healthy donors. PCR involved 60 Vbeta and 13 Jbeta primers. Here immunoSEQ multiplex PCR was the method, and the copy in TCRdb shows in-frame clones only, minus some. The table records approximately 190,000 clones, approximately 78% of them present only once. Input material: PBMCs. These receptors all come from a woman under 30 in good health and CMV-seronegative.

This chain links TRBV6-5 with TRBJ1-1; 12 bases map to TRBD1. V shed 8 bases and J 4 bases; nucleotides not matched to a gene: 5. In germline, CDR1 is MNHEY, CDR2 SVGAGI. This CDR3 contains 14 residues. The CDR3 sequence is CASSGQGAGTEAFF. CDR3 nucleotide sequence: TGTGCCAGCTCGGGACAGGGGGCGGGCACTGAAGCTTTCTTT.

V usage is TRBV4-1 and J usage is TRBJ2-2, with TRBD2 matching over 10 bases. The germline CDR1 and CDR2 sequences are MGHRA and YSYEKL. The junction had 4 bases not matched to a gene; V was cut back by 0 bases and J by 6 bases. The CDR3 is 16 amino acids. CDR3 coding DNA: TGCGCCAGCAGCCAAGATAAAGCGGGAGGGTCCGGGGAGCTGTTTTTT. As protein: CASSQDKAGGSGELFF.

The rearrangement uses TRBV7-9 and TRBJ1-1, with D possibly matching TRBD1 (5 bases). The V gene's germline CDR1 is SEHNR and CDR2 FQNEAQ (reference sequence). The ends were cut back, 5 bases at V and 0 bases at J, with 10 bases in the middle. The CDR3 spans 14 residues. The CDR3 bases are TGTGCCAGCAGCCTCGACAGTGTGAACACTGAAGCTTTCTTT. It specifies CASSLDSVNTEAFF.

The sample holds a few counts of this clone. The V call is TRBV6-5, the J call TRBJ1-4; maybe TRBD1 (5 bases). Trimming removed 5 bases from V and 8 bases from J, with 12 bases in between. This CDR3 is 13 amino acids long. The germline gives CDR1 MNHEY, CDR2 SVGAGI. The CDR3 DNA reads as TGTGCCAGCAGTCCGCTCGGGGGGGAAAAACTGTTTTTT. It yields the protein CASSPLGGEKLFF.

The J gene is TRBJ1-5, the V gene TRBV5-1; 7 bases line up with TRBD1. Germline-derived CDR1 and CDR2 are SGHRS and YFSETQ. V was clipped by 9 bases and J by 2 bases; unmatched bases: 14. The CDR3 runs 16 residues. The chain's CDR3 is CANVGQFKRGNQPQHF. CDR3 nucleotide sequence: TGCGCCAACGTGGGACAGTTTAAACGGGGCAATCAGCCCCAGCATTTT. Together with reference TRBV5-1 and TRBJ1-5, the CDR3 gives the full variable domain: KAGVTQTPRYLIKTRGQQVTLSCSPISGHRSVSWYQQTPGQGLQFLFEYFSETQRNKGNFPGRFSGRQFSNSRSEMNVSTLELGDSALYLCANVGQFKRGNQPQHFGDGTRLSIL.

This rearrangement joins TRBV15 to TRBJ1-4; D may be TRBD1 (6 bases). Germline loops: CDR1 LNHNV, CDR2 YYDKDF (reference sequence). This CDR3 comprises 15 residues. V lost 1 base and J 5 bases, leaving 11 bases between the germline ends. The CDR3 loop is CATSRVGDTNEKLFF. The DNA for the CDR3 is TGTGCCACCAGCAGAGTAGGGGACACCAATGAAAAACTGTTTTTT.

This clone has a single count. The genes are TRBV10-2 and TRBJ2-7; 7 positions agree with TRBD2. The V segment lost 6 bases and the J segment 4 bases; nucleotides outside the gene matches: 9. Germline V CDR1 and CDR2: WSHSY, SAAADI. CDR3 size: 14 residues. The CDR3 here is CASRERGAGYEQYF. The CDR3 nucleotides are TGCGCCAGCAGGGAGCGGGGAGCGGGTTACGAGCAGTACTTC.

J is TRBJ2-1 and V is TRBV28; D may be TRBD2 (6 bases). Per germline, CDR1 MDHEN and CDR2 SYDVKM. Trimming left V 4 bases short and J 1 base short, with 14 bases between. The CDR3 runs 16 residues. The CDR3, as DNA: TGTGCCAGCAGTTCGTTACGGGAGTTTTCCTACAATGAGCAGTTCTTC. This codes for CASSSLREFSYNEQFF.

The chain couples TRBV7-9 to TRBJ2-7, with TRBD1 as a possible D gene (5 bases). The CDR3 consists of 13 residues. V was shortened by 6 bases and J by 4 bases, with 13 bases between the two germline ends. The V gene's germline CDR1 is SEHNR and CDR2 FQNEAQ (reference sequence). For the CDR3, the DNA is TGTGCCAGCAGTCGCCAGGGCGCGTACGAGCAGTACTTC. It is translated as CASSRQGAYEQYF.

The rearrangement uses TRBV27 and TRBJ2-4, with 10 nucleotides matching TRBD1. The CDR3 extends over 13 amino acids. V lost 6 bases to trimming and J lost 9 bases; unmatched junction nucleotides: 5. CDR1 is MNHEY and CDR2 is SMNVEV in the germline V gene (reference sequence). Here the CDR3 DNA reads TGTGCCAGCAGGGGACAGGGGTTAGTCATTCAGTACTTC. Protein sequence: CASRGQGLVIQYF.